One sample yielded the 19 T cell receptor beta chains listed below, sequenced in a study of blood T cell repertoires in COVID-19. Some clones are missing from TCRdb's copy, which holds only in-frame ones; the method was immunoSEQ multiplex PCR. The data show hundreds of thousands of clones, just over 85% seen once. Sample: PBMCs or T cells enriched from blood (not recorded which). These TCRs come from a man aged 30 to 39 who had recovered from COVID-19.

V gene TRBV19 combines with J gene TRBJ1-2; 7 bases map to TRBD1. Germline lookup yields CDR1 LNHDA and CDR2 SQIVND (reference sequence). Germline trimming cut 4 bases from V and 4 bases from J; bases unmatched to any gene: 6. The CDR3 covers 14 residues. In DNA form, the CDR3 reads TGTGCCAGTAGTAGACAGGGTATCATCTATGGCTACACCTTC. Protein: CASSRQGIIYGYTF.

The rearrangement links TRBV24-1 to TRBJ1-2, with 9 bases aligning to TRBD1. Germline CDR1 is KGHDR and CDR2 is SFDVKD. The CDR3 is made up of 18 amino acids. With V trimmed by 2 bases and J by 4 bases, 13 bases remained unmatched. CDR3 region: CATSDSRDRARASYGYTF. In DNA, the CDR3 is TGTGCCACCAGTGATTCTCGGGACAGGGCTCGCGCTAGCTATGGCTACACCTTC.

The V and J genes are TRBV7-8 and TRBJ1-4, with D unclear. Germline lookup yields CDR1 SGHVS and CDR2 FQNEAQ. V gave up 1 base and J gave up 10 bases, with 10 bases separating them. The CDR3 runs to 13 residues. CDR3 amino acids: CASSLGEGGKLFF. In DNA, the CDR3 is TGTGCCAGCAGCTTAGGGGAGGGCGGAAAACTGTTTTTT.

The sample holds one count of this clone. The chain couples TRBV6-1 to TRBJ2-3; D is unclear. Trimming took off 2 bases at V and 6 bases at J, with 3 bases between the two ends. Germline V gene data show CDR1 as MNHNS and CDR2 as SASEGT. This CDR3 contains 11 residues. The CDR3 DNA reads TGTGCCAGCAGTGAACTGGATACGCAGTATTTT. It codes for CASSELDTQYF.

This chain connects TRBV7-2 to TRBJ1-1; D perhaps matches TRBD1 (6 bases). CDR3 length: 14 residues. Trimming took off 6 bases at V and 1 base at J, with 12 bases between the two ends. Germline CDR1 reads SGHTA; CDR2 reads FQGNSA. Written as DNA, the CDR3 is TGTGCCAGCAGAACACTAGGGGGGAACACTGAAGCTTTCTTT. Amino acids: CASRTLGGNTEAFF.

The chain links TRBV4-2 to TRBJ1-5, with a possible D match to TRBD1 (6 bases). The CDR3 has 14 residues. Germline CDR1 LGHNA, CDR2 YNFKEQ. V was clipped by 4 bases and J by 5 bases, with 12 bases between them. CDR3 bases: TGTGCCAGCAGCCGGACAGTAAACGATCAGCCCCAGCATTTT. This codes for CASSRTVNDQPQHF.

This clone was seen just once. J is TRBJ1-4 and V is TRBV5-6, with a tentative D call TRBD1 (6 bases). The CDR3 is made up of 14 amino acids. V lost 4 bases to trimming and J lost 7 bases, with 14 bases between them. Germline CDR1 and CDR2: SGHDT and YYEEEE. The CDR3 coding sequence is TGTGCCAGCAGCCCCGGACAGTCCGGTGAAAAACTGTTTTTT. Translation gives CASSPGQSGEKLFF.

The V gene is TRBV24-1, the J gene TRBJ2-2, with 8 bases aligning to TRBD2. The CDR3 loop spans 15 amino acids. The V and J ends lost 9 bases and 2 bases, in that order; junction bases with no gene match: 7. Germline assignment: CDR1 KGHDR and CDR2 SFDVKD. The CDR3 DNA sequence: TGTGCCACCCCCGGGGGGGGCCCTAACACCGGGGAGCTGTTTTTT. Amino acids: CATPGGGPNTGELFF.

This clone was seen just once. V usage is TRBV6-5 and J usage is TRBJ1-2, with 7 positions matching TRBD1. This CDR3 has 13 amino acids. Germline CDR1 is MNHEY and CDR2 is SVGAGI. J lost 5 bases, V lost 5 bases, and 5 bases had no gene match. This chain's CDR3 is CASSKDRRYGYTF. Here the CDR3 DNA reads TGTGCCAGCAGTAAGGACAGGCGGTATGGCTACACCTTC.

The chain has TRBV5-1 and TRBJ1-4; 8 bases line up with TRBD1. Germline CDR1 and CDR2: SGHRS and YFSETQ. CDR3 length: 14 amino acids. The V segment lost 0 bases and the J segment 8 bases; nucleotides outside the gene matches: 3. CDR3 nucleotide sequence: TGCGCCAGCAGCTTGGAAAGGACAGGGGAAAAACTGTTTTTT. Protein product: CASSLERTGEKLFF. Looking up the rest from reference TRBV5-1 and TRBJ1-4 gives the full variable domain: KAGVTQTPRYLIKTRGQQVTLSCSPISGHRSVSWYQQTPGQGLQFLFEYFSETQRNKGNFPGRFSGRQFSNSRSEMNVSTLELGDSALYLCASSLERTGEKLFFGSGTQLSVL.

Of note for this clone: A junction boundary mismatches the germline segment, possibly from a read error. J is TRBJ2-5 and V is TRBV7-8; the D gene is possibly TRBD1 (6 bases). The germline gives CDR1 SGHVS, CDR2 FQNEAQ. The CDR3 sequence is 12 residues long. The chain's CDR3 is CASSTMDSHHHF. DNA of the CDR3: TGTGCCAGCAGCACAATGGACAGCCACCACCACTTC.

The V call is TRBV18, the J call TRBJ1-2; 10 nucleotides line up with TRBD1. The germline V gene has CDR1 KGHSH and CDR2 LQKENI. V lost 3 bases to trimming and J lost 3 bases; unmatched junction nucleotides: 1. The CDR3 length is 14 residues. The CDR3 loop reads CASSPGQGHYGYTF. The CDR3 DNA reads TGTGCCAGCTCACCGGGACAGGGGCACTATGGCTACACCTTC. The whole variable domain, remainder taken from reference TRBV18 and TRBJ1-2, is NAGVMQNPRHLVRRRGQEARLRCSPMKGHSHVYWYRQLPEEGLKFMVYLQKENIIDESGMPKERFSAEFPKEGPSILRIQQVVRGDSAAYFCASSPGQGHYGYTFGSGTRLTVV.

The sample holds one count of this clone. The chain is built from TRBV11-2 and TRBJ1-1; D gene ambiguous. Trimming stripped 1 base from V and 8 bases from J, with 23 bases between. CDR3 size: 17 residues. The germline V gene has CDR1 SGHAT and CDR2 FQNNGV. In DNA form, the CDR3 reads TGTGCCAGCAGCTTAGGGGCGTTCGGGAGAATGGGTTGGGAAGCTTTCTTT. Encoded protein: CASSLGAFGRMGWEAFF.

This clone was detected once. This sequence joins TRBV29-1 and TRBJ2-5; TRBD2 matches at 7 bases. V lost 4 bases and J lost 5; bases outside the gene matches: 4. The CDR3 is 12 amino acids. Germline-derived CDR1 and CDR2 are SQVTM and ANQGSEA. In nucleotides, the CDR3 is TGCAGCGTTGTCCACGGGGGGGAGACCCAGTACTTC. Its protein product is CSVVHGGETQYF.

V is TRBV27 and J is TRBJ1-5; 7 bases are a match to TRBD1. With 5 bases clipped from V and 4 bases from J, the junction kept 5 bases outside the gene matches. The germline CDR1 and CDR2 sequences are MNHEY and SMNVEV (reference sequence). The CDR3 has 14 residues. CDR3 nucleotide sequence: TGTGCCAGCAGTAGGACAGGACCAAATCAGCCCCAGCATTTT. Protein sequence: CASSRTGPNQPQHF.

The V and J genes are TRBV24-1 and TRBJ2-3; TRBD1 matches 7 bases. The CDR3 sequence is 16 residues long. The junction had 8 bases not matched to a gene; V was cut back by 5 bases and J by 1 base. Germline CDR1 and CDR2: KGHDR and SFDVKD. The CDR3 bases are TGTGCCACCAGTGGCCGACAGGGAATTGGCACAGATACGCAGTATTTT. It specifies CATSGRQGIGTDTQYF.

This sequence joins TRBV24-1 and TRBJ2-1, with 12 bases lining up with TRBD2. The germline V gene encodes CDR1 KGHDR and CDR2 SFDVKD. The CDR3 covers 17 residues. The V segment lost 3 bases and the J segment 6 bases; nucleotides outside the gene matches: 8. The CDR3 region has the DNA TGTGCCACCAGTGATCCTCTAGCGGGAGGGCCAGTCAATGAGCAGTTCTTC. As protein: CATSDPLAGGPVNEQFF.

This chain links TRBV10-3 with TRBJ1-1; tentatively, D is TRBD1 (6 bases). Germline assignment: CDR1 ENHRY and CDR2 SYGVKD. V was clipped by 7 bases and J by 4 bases, with 19 bases between them. This CDR3 has 15 residues. CDR3 sequence: CAIKHRQDSVTEAFF. CDR3 nucleotide sequence: TGTGCCATCAAACACCGCCAGGACAGCGTCACTGAAGCTTTCTTT.

This clone turned up a few times. CDR3 amino acids: CASSELTSGDTQYF. In nucleotides, the CDR3 is TGTGCCAGCAGTGAGTTAACCAGCGGAGATACGCAGTATTTT. The chain carries TRBV2 and TRBJ2-3; maybe TRBD2 (5 bases). Germline CDR1 SNHLY, CDR2 FYNNEI. V lost 3 bases and J 5 bases, leaving 12 bases between the germline ends. This CDR3 spans 14 amino acids.